This TCR beta chain was profiled in a study of blood T cell repertoires in COVID-19. Overall study: The origin of the acute and convalescent COVID-19 samples was the United States, Italy and Spain. From T cells, B-cell-depleted T cells, or PBMCs came the material, which was cDNA or gDNA.

This CDR3 has 20 residues. CDR1 LGHNA and CDR2 YSLEER come from the germline V gene. V shed 0 bases and J 7 bases; nucleotides not matched to a gene: 16. As originally analysed: Amplifying reference gene primers gave estimates of nucleated cell counts. The protocol was immunoSEQ multiplex PCR, while the TCRdb copy is restricted to in-frame clones and leaves out a portion. V and J calls and clone size are as listed in that table; D and trimming were resolved from the DNA. The data contain 70,000 to 95,000 clones, roughly 90% of them singletons. The clonotype comes from a human donor with active COVID-19. The donor label of this sample is uncertain. Sequencing was carried out using peripheral blood. This sequence joins TRBV4-3 and TRBJ2-1; 12 nucleotides agree with TRBD1. Here the CDR3 reads CASSQDFGTWGDRGLNEQFF. CDR3 coding DNA: TGCGCCAGCAGCCAAGACTTCGGGACATGGGGGGACAGGGGGCTTAATGAGCAGTTCTTC.